This T cell receptor beta chain was captured in a study of cytomegalovirus exposure and HLA in healthy donors (dated by TCRdb to about 2017). For the wider study: According to a later analysis, one platform produced both the approximately 110 validation repertoires and the approximately 600 repertoires of the first cohort. The study was designed to test whether signatures of past pathogen exposure could be identified by cataloging public T cell receptors. A separate validation cohort of approximately 120 different subjects was used in addition to the approximately 700-subject first cohort. To predict cytomegalovirus infection status, the study combined high-throughput TCR immunosequencing, statistical association of individual TCRs with disease status, and machine learning.

Study-wide conclusions, independent of this receptor: The classifier was reported to diagnose cytomegalovirus status with high specificity and sensitivity in both the original cohort and the validation cohort. A total of fewer than 200 TCR beta chains were listed by the study as associated with cytomegalovirus. Three of the identified cytomegalovirus-associated TCR beta chains were confirmed in vitro to be specific for cytomegalovirus antigens. A later analysis found that TCRs clustered in the first cohort also tended to co-occur in the roughly 110 validation repertoires, with 94% of cluster scores above 0. According to the authors, the approach could potentially be generalized to other disease states and immunological phenotypes. A later analysis had no HLA typing for the validation cohort, so co-occurrence there was scored across all 130 or so repertoires. While some public TCRs were present in many individuals, most TCR sequences turned up only very rarely across donors.

This clone has only one observation. Its antigen is still unknown. No base quality information exists; no much larger clone differs at one position. Looking up the germline V gene yields CDR1 SQVTM and CDR2 ANQGSEA. From the cysteine through the phenylalanine, the CDR3 covers 17 amino acids. Only CDR3 DNA remains: 51 bases, in frame from the first base. V gives up 8 bases and J gives up 0 bases, and the segment between their germline ends measures 23 bases. The donors were included in the validation cohort of 120 subjects, a group kept apart from the roughly 700-subject first cohort. Receptor libraries were prepared by the immunoSEQ multiplex PCR assay. Per the original workflow: A statistical classification framework was built for diagnosing cytomegalovirus status from the catalog of TCR beta chain sequences. The table comes from immuneACCESS by way of TCRdb, which keeps in-frame sequences with V and J called. Part of the clones is missing from these tables; in studies checked, under half for an unresolved V gene and the rest for unknown reasons. V and J calls plus clone size are reproduced from that table; the DNA served to infer D and trimming. The sample table holds about 150,000 clones, of which roughly 90% were seen once. 0.6% to 0.8% of the sample is in the top ten clones.

This receptor was obtained from a man in his late teens or twenties in good health and CMV-seronegative. Sequencing was carried out using PBMCs. Recombination connected TRBV29-1 to TRBJ2-4, with no reliable assignment of the D segment. The CDR3 in this case is CSPFKNPYPLAKNIQYF. The sequence in DNA is TGCAGCCCATTTAAAAATCCCTACCCGCTAGCCAAAAACATTCAGTACTTC.